This TCR beta chain was recovered during a study of PD-L1 blockade in urothelial cancer. Time point noted: peripheral blood 6 weeks after treatment start. Synthetic TCR analog templates were added to each PCR reaction. The repertoire was sequenced with immunoSEQ multiplex PCR; TCRdb's copy has only in-frame clones and lacks some. The sample holds more than 60,000 clones, more than 70% seen once. This clonotype was sampled from a man aged 60-69 years with urothelial cancer. This specimen was PBMCs, taken around atezolizumab (anti-PD-L1) treatment.

CDR3 residues: CASSTGGSGNTIYF. The DNA for the CDR3 is TGTGCCAGCAGCACAGGGGGGTCTGGAAACACCATATATTTT. The J gene is TRBJ1-3, the V gene TRBV7-9, with 8 bases fitting TRBD1. This CDR3 comprises 14 residues. Unmatched junction bases numbered 1, after V lost 5 bases and J lost 1 base. Germline V gene lookup returns CDR1 SEHNR and CDR2 FQNEAQ (reference sequence).